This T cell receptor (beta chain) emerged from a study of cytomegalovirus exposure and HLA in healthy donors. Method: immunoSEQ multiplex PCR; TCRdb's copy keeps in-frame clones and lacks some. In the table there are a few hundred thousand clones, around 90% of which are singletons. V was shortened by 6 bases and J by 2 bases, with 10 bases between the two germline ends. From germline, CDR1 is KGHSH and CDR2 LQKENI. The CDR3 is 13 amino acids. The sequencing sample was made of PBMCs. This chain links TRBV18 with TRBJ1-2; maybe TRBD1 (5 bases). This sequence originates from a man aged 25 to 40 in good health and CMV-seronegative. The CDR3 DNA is TGTGCCAGCTCTCAGGACAAAAACTATGGCTACACCTTC. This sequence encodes CASSQDKNYGYTF. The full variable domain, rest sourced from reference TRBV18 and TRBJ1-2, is NAGVMQNPRHLVRRRGQEARLRCSPMKGHSHVYWYRQLPEEGLKFMVYLQKENIIDESGMPKERFSAEFPKEGPSILRIQQVVRGDSAAYFCASSQDKNYGYTFGSGTRLTVV.